Here is one T cell receptor beta chain with its context. Original analysis: Reference gene primer amplification gave estimated nucleated cell counts. Measured with immunoSEQ multiplex PCR; TCRdb has only the in-frame clones, and not every one. That table supplies the V and J calls and clone size; D and trimming were determined from the DNA. The sample shows 120,000 or so clones, 81% of them seen only once. These data are taken from a study of blood T cell repertoires in COVID-19. About the research overall: T cells, B-cell-depleted T cells, or PBMCs supplied cDNA or gDNA.

The CDR3 is 17 amino acids. Trimming pared 6 bases from V and 0 bases from J, leaving 17 bases between. Germline V gives CDR1 LNHDA, CDR2 SQIVND (reference sequence). Seattle patients were enrolled during active infection and followed longitudinally. V gene TRBV19 combines with J gene TRBJ2-2, with D maybe TRBD1 (6 bases). Sequenced sample: peripheral blood. The sequence was obtained from a man aged 25 to 45 with COVID-19, enrolled during active disease. CDR3 DNA: TGTGCCAGTAGATTAGTCGGCAGGGGCACGAACACCGGGGAGCTGTTTTTT. Its translation: CASRLVGRGTNTGELFF.